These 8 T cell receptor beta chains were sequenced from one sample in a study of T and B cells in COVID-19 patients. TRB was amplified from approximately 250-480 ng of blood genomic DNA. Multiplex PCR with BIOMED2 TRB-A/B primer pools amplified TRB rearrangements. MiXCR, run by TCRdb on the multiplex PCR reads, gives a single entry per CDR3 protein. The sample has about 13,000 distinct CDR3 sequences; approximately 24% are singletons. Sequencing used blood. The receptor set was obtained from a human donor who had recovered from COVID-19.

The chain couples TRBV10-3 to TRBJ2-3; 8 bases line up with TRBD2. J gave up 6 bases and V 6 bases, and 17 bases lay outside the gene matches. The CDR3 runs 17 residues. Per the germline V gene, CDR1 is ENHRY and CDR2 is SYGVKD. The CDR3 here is CAISTPQAAGGRDTQYF. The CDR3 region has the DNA TGTGCCATCAGCACCCCTCAAGCGGCGGGGGGAAGGGATACGCAGTATTTT.

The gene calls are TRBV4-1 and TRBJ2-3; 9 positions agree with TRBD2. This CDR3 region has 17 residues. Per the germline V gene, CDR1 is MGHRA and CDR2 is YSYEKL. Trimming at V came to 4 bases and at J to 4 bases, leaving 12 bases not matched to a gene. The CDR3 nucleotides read TGCGCCAGCAGCCTCCGACTAGCGGCCCCGAGGGCAGATACGCAGTATTTT. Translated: CASSLRLAAPRADTQYF.

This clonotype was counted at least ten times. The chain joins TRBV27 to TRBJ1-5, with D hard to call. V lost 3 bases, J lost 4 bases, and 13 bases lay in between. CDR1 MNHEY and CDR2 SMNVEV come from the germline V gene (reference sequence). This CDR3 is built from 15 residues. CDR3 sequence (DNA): TGTGCCAGCAGTTTTATAGCTGGAGGGAATCAGCCCCAGCATTTT. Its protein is CASSFIAGGNQPQHF.

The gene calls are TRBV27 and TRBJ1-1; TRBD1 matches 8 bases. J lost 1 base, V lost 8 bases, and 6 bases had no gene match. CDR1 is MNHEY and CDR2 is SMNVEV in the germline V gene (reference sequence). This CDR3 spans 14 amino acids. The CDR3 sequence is CASGLGQGNTEAFF. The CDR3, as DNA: TGTGCCAGCGGGCTAGGACAGGGGAACACTGAAGCTTTCTTT.

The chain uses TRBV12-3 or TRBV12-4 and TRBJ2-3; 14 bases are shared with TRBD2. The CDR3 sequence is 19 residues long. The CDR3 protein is CASAQGGTSGSRSTDTQYF. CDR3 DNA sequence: TGTGCTAGTGCCCAAGGAGGGACTAGCGGGAGCCGTAGCACAGATACGCAGTATTTT.

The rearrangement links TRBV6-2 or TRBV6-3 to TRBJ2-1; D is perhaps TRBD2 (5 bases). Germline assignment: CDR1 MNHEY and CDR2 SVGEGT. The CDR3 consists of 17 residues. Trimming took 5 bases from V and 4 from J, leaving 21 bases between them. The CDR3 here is CASSPGLSRPPYNEQFF. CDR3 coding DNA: TGTGCCAGCAGTCCCGGACTGTCCCGGCCCCCTTACAATGAGCAGTTCTTC.

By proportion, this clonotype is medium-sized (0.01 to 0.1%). The CDR3 sequence is CASSSGLAGEETQYF. CDR3 DNA: TGTGCCAGCAGCTCCGGACTAGCGGGGGAAGAGACCCAGTACTTC. J is TRBJ2-5 and V is TRBV13; 13 bases fit TRBD2. The CDR3 has 15 residues. Germline V gives CDR1 PRHDT, CDR2 FYEKMQ (reference sequence). J lost 3 bases, V lost 4 bases, and 2 bases had no gene match.

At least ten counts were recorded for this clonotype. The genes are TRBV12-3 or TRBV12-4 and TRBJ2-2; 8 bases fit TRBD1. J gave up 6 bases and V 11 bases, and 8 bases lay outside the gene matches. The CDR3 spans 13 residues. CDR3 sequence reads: CAGRRGLPGELFF. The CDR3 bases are TGTGCCGGGCGCAGGGGGCTGCCCGGGGAGCTGTTTTTT.